Listed below are T cell receptor beta chains from one sample, sequenced in a study of blood T cell repertoires in COVID-19. Clones were sequenced by immunoSEQ multiplex PCR, and TCRdb holds only the in-frame ones, with some missing. Here the sample spans under 400,000 clones, 85% to 90% being singletons. What was sequenced was peripheral blood. Receptor source: a woman in her 30s with COVID-19, enrolled during active disease. Each CDR3 is given with its conserved first and last residue. D genes are given only for firm matches. Rows may omit the clone size; those that give it use once, few, many or a size class.

J gene	D gene	clone size	V gene	CDR3 DNA	CDR3 protein
TRBJ2-3	TRBD1	.	TRBV5-6	TGTGCCAGCAGCTGGGGACAGTCCACAGATACGCAGTATTTT	CASSWGQSTDTQYF
TRBJ1-2	.	.	TRBV28	TGTGCCAGCAGTTCTCCATCCCGGGTTTTCTATGGCTACACCTTC	CASSSPSRVFYGYTF
TRBJ2-7	.	.	TRBV10-3	TGTGCCATCGGCCCCCTTCGGGACGAGCAGTACTTC	CAIGPLRDEQYF
TRBJ2-3	TRBD2	.	TRBV30	TGTGCCTGGAGCTACGGGACTAGAGAGGCGCAGTATTTT	CAWSYGTREAQYF
TRBJ1-6	.	.	TRBV12-3/TRBV12-4	TGTGCCAGCAGTTTACAGGGAATTTCACCCCTCCACTTT	CASSLQGISPLHF
TRBJ1-2	TRBD1	.	TRBV19	TGTGCCAGTAGTTTCCGGACAGGGCTAGCTAACTATGGCTACACCTTC	CASSFRTGLANYGYTF
TRBJ2-1	.	.	TRBV7-9	TGTGCCAGCAGCTTAGACTCTAGCCCCTACAATGAGCAGTTCTTC	CASSLDSSPYNEQFF
TRBJ2-3	TRBD2	.	TRBV7-9	TGTGCCAGCAGCTTAGGGCGACTAGCGGGTATAGATACGCAGTATTTT	CASSLGRLAGIDTQYF
TRBJ1-1	TRBD1	.	TRBV9	TGTGCCAGCAGCGTAGAACAGGGGGCAGGCACTGAAGCTTTCTTT	CASSVEQGAGTEAFF
TRBJ2-5	.	.	TRBV9	TGTGCCAGCAGCCCACTCCTGAGGGGGATACGAGAGACCCAGTACTTC	CASSPLLRGIRETQYF
TRBJ2-7	.	.	TRBV5-1	TGCGCCAGCAGCTTGTCCGACGAGCAGTACTTC	CASSLSDEQYF
TRBJ1-3	TRBD1	few	TRBV24-1	TGTGCCACCAGTTACTTTCGGGACAGCCCCCATTATCCCCAACTGGGAAACACCATATATTTT	CATSYFRDSPHYPQLGNTIYF
TRBJ2-2	TRBD1	.	TRBV19	TGTGCCAGTAGTACGGGACAGGGGACCGGGGAGCTGTTTTTT	CASSTGQGTGELFF
TRBJ2-2	.	.	TRBV9	TGTGCCAGCAGCGTAGCCGCGACTGGAATGAACACCGGGGAGCTGTTTTTT	CASSVAATGMNTGELFF
TRBJ1-1	.	.	TRBV27	TGTGCCAGCAGTTTACAGGGCGGGACGAACACTGAAGCTTTCTTT	CASSLQGGTNTEAFF
TRBJ2-1	TRBD2	.	TRBV7-2	TGTGCCAGCAGCTTAGTATCTGCGGGAGTCTCCTACAATGAGCAGTTCTTC	CASSLVSAGVSYNEQFF
TRBJ1-2	.	.	TRBV28	TGTGCCAGCAGTCCAGGGGAGGGCTACACCTTC	CASSPGEGYTF
TRBJ2-1	TRBD2	.	TRBV5-8	TGTGCCAGCAGCCCCACTTTAGCGGGTTACAATGAGCAGTTCTTC	CASSPTLAGYNEQFF
TRBJ2-3	.	.	TRBV27	TGTGCCAGCAGGAGTTTTCTAGTATTGGATACGCAGTATTTT	CASRSFLVLDTQYF
TRBJ2-1	TRBD2	.	TRBV5-1	TGCGCCAGCAGCCCTGGACTAGCGGGAGATCAGTCGTTCTTC	CASSPGLAGDQSFF
TRBJ2-7	.	.	TRBV2	TGTGCCAGCAGTGATTCACAGGCCGGTGAGCAGTACTTC	CASSDSQAGEQYF
TRBJ1-5	TRBD1	.	TRBV7-8	TGTGCCAGCAGCTCCGGGACAGGGGATTATCAGCCCCAGCATTTT	CASSSGTGDYQPQHF
TRBJ2-1	TRBD2	.	TRBV7-3	TGTGCCAGCAGCTTAGGCGGGGGTTCCTACAATGAGCAGTTCTTC	CASSLGGGSYNEQFF
TRBJ2-6	.	.	TRBV6-5	TGTGCCAGCAGCTCGGTTTTCACTGGGGCCAACGTCCTGACTTTC	CASSSVFTGANVLTF
TRBJ1-6	TRBD1	.	TRBV27	TGTGCCAGCAGTCTACCCGCCCTAACAGGGGGGGTTTCACCCCTCCACTTT	CASSLPALTGGVSPLHF
TRBJ1-3	.	.	TRBV7-2	TGTGCCAGCAGAGAGAATACAGGGCTCGCTGGAAACACCATATATTTT	CASRENTGLAGNTIYF
TRBJ1-2	.	.	TRBV10-3	TGTGCCATCAGTGAGAACGACAGGTTTAATGGCTACACCTTC	CAISENDRFNGYTF
TRBJ1-6	TRBD1	.	TRBV7-6	TGTGCCAGCAGCTTAGGGGGACAGCCGACTCTACTCGAGCCCCTCCACTTT	CASSLGGQPTLLEPLHF
TRBJ2-1	TRBD2	.	TRBV13	TGTGCCAGCAGCTTAGAGGCGGCGGGAGTTTACAATGAGCAGTTCTTC	CASSLEAAGVYNEQFF
TRBJ2-7	TRBD1	few	TRBV20-1	TGCAGTGCTAGTTCTCCGGACAGGGGGTTCTACGAGCAGTACTTC	CSASSPDRGFYEQYF
TRBJ1-4	TRBD1	.	TRBV5-1	TGCGCCAGCAGCTTGCGACAGGGATCGGGGGAAAAACTGTTTTTT	CASSLRQGSGEKLFF
TRBJ1-6	.	.	TRBV7-9	TGTGCCAGCAGCTTAGAAGTCCCGCCGAGGCCACCCCTCCACTTT	CASSLEVPPRPPLHF
TRBJ2-3	.	.	TRBV5-6	TGTGCCAGCAGCGGACTCTCTTTTTGGGGGCTGATCGCAGATACGCAGTATTTT	CASSGLSFWGLIADTQYF
TRBJ1-2	.	.	TRBV15	TGTGCCACCAGCAGCCATTACAGTGTTAACTTCTATGGCTACACCTTC	CATSSHYSVNFYGYTF
TRBJ2-3	.	once	TRBV12-3/TRBV12-4	TGTGCCAGCAGTTTTCACTCCACAGATACGCAGTATTTT	CASSFHSTDTQYF
TRBJ2-7	.	.	TRBV6-2/TRBV6-3	TGTGCCAGCAGTCCGCGGAGAAACTCCTACGAGCAGTACTTC	CASSPRRNSYEQYF
TRBJ1-1	TRBD1	once	TRBV11-2	TGTGCCAGCAGCCATACAGGGGGGGCGACTGAAGCTTTCTTT	CASSHTGGATEAFF